One sample yielded the 10 T cell receptor beta chains listed below, sequenced in a study of blood T cell repertoires in COVID-19. The table came from immunoSEQ multiplex PCR; TCRdb's copy has only in-frame clones and leaves some out. The profile shows about 200,000 clones, about 88% of them singletons. The sample comprised peripheral blood. The receptors derive from a young man with active or convalescent COVID-19.

V gene TRBV6-7 combines with J gene TRBJ1-1; D is ambiguous. TRBV6-7 is sorted into the ORF group, with uncertain function. The CDR3 spans 13 residues. The V and J ends lost 2 bases and 6 bases respectively, with 10 bases between them. The DNA for the CDR3 is TGTGCCAGCAGTTACGCAAGAGGCGCTGAAGCTTTCTTT. This codes for CASSYARGAEAFF.

The genes are TRBV2 and TRBJ1-4; TRBD1 is a possible D gene (5 bases). Germline CDR1 is SNHLY and CDR2 is FYNNEI. Trimming took off 6 bases at V and 6 bases at J, with 17 bases between the two ends. The CDR3 sequence is 15 residues long. The CDR3 is CASSAGGVNDEKLFF. The CDR3 DNA sequence: TGTGCCAGCAGCGCCGGGGGAGTGAACGATGAAAAACTGTTTTTT. The complete variable domain, with remaining parts taken from reference TRBV2 and TRBJ1-4, reads EPEVTQTPSHQVTQMGQEVILRCVPISNHLYFYWYRQILGQKVEFLVSFYNNEISEKSEIFDDQFSVERPDGSNFTLKIRSTKLEDSAMYFCASSAGGVNDEKLFFGSGTQLSVL.

This chain joins TRBV2 and TRBJ1-2, with TRBD1 matching over 12 bases. The germline gives CDR1 SNHLY, CDR2 FYNNEI. The V gene end was trimmed by 8 bases and the J gene end by 6 bases; junction bases not matched to a gene: 7. This CDR3 spans 14 amino acids. The chain's CDR3 is CASDPGQGANGYTF. The CDR3 DNA sequence: TGTGCCAGCGACCCGGGACAGGGGGCCAATGGCTACACCTTC. Complete variable domain (other parts from reference TRBV2 and TRBJ1-2): EPEVTQTPSHQVTQMGQEVILRCVPISNHLYFYWYRQILGQKVEFLVSFYNNEISEKSEIFDDQFSVERPDGSNFTLKIRSTKLEDSAMYFCASDPGQGANGYTFGSGTRLTVV.

V is TRBV11-2 and J is TRBJ1-2, with 10 bases fitting TRBD1. The V and J ends lost 1 base and 8 bases, in that order; junction bases with no gene match: 7. CDR1 and CDR2 (germline): SGHAT, FQNNGV. The CDR3 runs 15 residues. The CDR3 loop reads CASSLARQGAMGYTF. CDR3 sequence (DNA): TGTGCCAGCAGCTTAGCCCGACAGGGGGCGATGGGCTACACCTTC.

This chain connects TRBV4-1 to TRBJ2-2; 8 bases line up with TRBD1. This CDR3 spans 18 amino acids. The germline V gene encodes CDR1 MGHRA and CDR2 YSYEKL. V trimming: 0 bases; J trimming: 6 bases; junction bases outside the gene matches: 12. CDR3 loop: CASSQDILGQGWAGELFF. DNA for the CDR3: TGCGCCAGCAGCCAAGATATTCTAGGACAGGGATGGGCCGGGGAGCTGTTTTTT.

This clone was recorded only once. The rearrangement joins TRBV3-1 (or the pseudogene TRBV3-2) to TRBJ1-2, with D possibly being TRBD1 (6 bases). The germline V and J ends were trimmed by 4 bases and 4 bases, with 16 bases remaining between them. Per germline, CDR1 LGHDT and CDR2 YNNKEL (reference sequence). This CDR3 has 15 residues. The CDR3 sequence: CASSRSTGFGYGYTF. The CDR3 DNA follows: TGTGCCAGCAGCCGTAGTACAGGGTTCGGCTATGGCTACACCTTC.

The chain recombines TRBV9 with TRBJ2-1, with D maybe TRBD2 (6 bases). Germline V gene sequence: CDR1 SGDLS, CDR2 YYNGEE. The CDR3 is 15 amino acids. V was shortened by 3 bases and J by 3 bases, with 13 bases between the two germline ends. CDR3 loop: CASSAGGGSYNEQFF. The DNA for the CDR3 is TGTGCCAGCAGCGCCGGTGGAGGGAGCTACAATGAGCAGTTCTTC. The whole variable domain, remainder taken from reference TRBV9 and TRBJ2-1, is DSGVTQTPKHLITATGQRVTLRCSPRSGDLSVYWYQQSLDQGLQFLIQYYNGEERAKGNILERFSAQQFPDLHSELNLSSLELGDSALYFCASSAGGGSYNEQFFGPGTRLTVL.

This chain connects TRBV5-1 to TRBJ1-5; 7 positions match TRBD1. Germline V CDR1 and CDR2: SGHRS, YFSETQ. This CDR3 is 18 amino acids long. V shed 4 bases and J 5 bases; nucleotides not matched to a gene: 18. As DNA, the CDR3 is TGCGCCAGCAGCCACCGAACCACCAGGGGGTTAGGGGATCAGCCCCAGCATTTT. Amino acids: CASSHRTTRGLGDQPQHF.

This rearrangement joins TRBV19 to TRBJ2-7; a weak D match, TRBD1 (5 bases). V lost 0 bases, J lost 5 bases, and 5 bases lay in between. This CDR3 is 12 amino acids long. CDR1 LNHDA and CDR2 SQIVND come from the germline V gene (reference sequence). The CDR3 coding sequence is TGTGCCAGTAGTATAGACAGGGACGAGCAGTACTTC. Amino acids: CASSIDRDEQYF.

V is TRBV24-1 and J is TRBJ2-3; a possible D gene is TRBD2 (5 bases). Germline V gene lookup returns CDR1 KGHDR and CDR2 SFDVKD. Trimming removed 2 bases at V and 0 bases at J, with 11 bases between. CDR3 length equals 16 residues. This CDR3 is CATSDSGEGSTDTQYF. The CDR3, as DNA: TGTGCCACCAGTGATTCCGGGGAAGGCAGCACAGATACGCAGTATTTT.